The present T cell receptor beta chain was sequenced within a study of CD8+CD57+ T cells in acquired aplastic anemia. Study-wide background: The mean DNA yield obtained from sorted CD4+ and CD8+ cells came to 3 to 3.5 ug.

Findings and limits, study-wide: Both patients and controls carried the same twenty-nine CD8+ CDR3 sequences.

The template for TCR beta VDJ and CDR3 sequence profiling was genomic DNA. Via MiXCR, TCRdb re-called the reads, giving one row per CDR3 protein. The sample holds approximately 380,000 distinct CDR3 sequences, about two thirds seen once. The CDR3 sequence is 14 residues long. Germline assignment: CDR1 SEHNR and CDR2 FQNEAQ (reference sequence). A remark on this clonotype: Its antigen is not known. The germline gene is not matched at one end of the junction; a read error may be the cause.

The chain couples TRBV7-9 to TRBJ2-7; 9 bases align to TRBD1. This clonotype was sampled from a human donor in good health, serving as a control. Source material: sorted CD4+, CD8+, or CD8+CD57+ T cells (not recorded which) from PBMCs. The CDR3 is CASSAGLDRGAGEF. The CDR3 nucleotides are TGTGCTAGCAGCGCGGGACTTGACAGGGGGGCCGGGGAGTTC. Full variable domain (missing parts from reference TRBV7-9 and TRBJ2-7): DTGVSQNPRHKITKRGQNVTFRCDPISEHNRLYWYRQTLGQGPEFLTYFQNEAQLEKSRLLSDRFSAERPKGSFSTLEIQRTEQGDSAMYLCASSAGLDRGAGEFGPGTRLTVT.